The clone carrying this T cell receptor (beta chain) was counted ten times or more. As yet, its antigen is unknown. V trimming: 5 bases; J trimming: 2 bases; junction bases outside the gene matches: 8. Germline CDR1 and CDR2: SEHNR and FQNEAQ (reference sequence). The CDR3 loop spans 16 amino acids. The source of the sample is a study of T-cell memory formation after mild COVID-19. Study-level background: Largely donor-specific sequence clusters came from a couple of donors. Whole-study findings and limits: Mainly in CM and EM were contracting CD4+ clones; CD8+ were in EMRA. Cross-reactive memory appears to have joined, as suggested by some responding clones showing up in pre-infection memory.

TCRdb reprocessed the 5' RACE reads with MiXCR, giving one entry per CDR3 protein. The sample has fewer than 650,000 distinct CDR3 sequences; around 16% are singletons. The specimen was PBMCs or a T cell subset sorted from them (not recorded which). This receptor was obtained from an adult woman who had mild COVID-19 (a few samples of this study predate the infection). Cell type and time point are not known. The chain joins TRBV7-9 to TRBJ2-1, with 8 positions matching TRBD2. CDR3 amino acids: CASSTLAGGAYNEQFF. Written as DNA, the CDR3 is TGTGCCAGCAGCACCCTGGCGGGAGGAGCCTACAATGAGCAGTTCTTC. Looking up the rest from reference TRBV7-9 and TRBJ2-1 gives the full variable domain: DTGVSQNPRHKITKRGQNVTFRCDPISEHNRLYWYRQTLGQGPEFLTYFQNEAQLEKSRLLSDRFSAERPKGSFSTLEIQRTEQGDSAMYLCASSTLAGGAYNEQFFGPGTRLTVL.